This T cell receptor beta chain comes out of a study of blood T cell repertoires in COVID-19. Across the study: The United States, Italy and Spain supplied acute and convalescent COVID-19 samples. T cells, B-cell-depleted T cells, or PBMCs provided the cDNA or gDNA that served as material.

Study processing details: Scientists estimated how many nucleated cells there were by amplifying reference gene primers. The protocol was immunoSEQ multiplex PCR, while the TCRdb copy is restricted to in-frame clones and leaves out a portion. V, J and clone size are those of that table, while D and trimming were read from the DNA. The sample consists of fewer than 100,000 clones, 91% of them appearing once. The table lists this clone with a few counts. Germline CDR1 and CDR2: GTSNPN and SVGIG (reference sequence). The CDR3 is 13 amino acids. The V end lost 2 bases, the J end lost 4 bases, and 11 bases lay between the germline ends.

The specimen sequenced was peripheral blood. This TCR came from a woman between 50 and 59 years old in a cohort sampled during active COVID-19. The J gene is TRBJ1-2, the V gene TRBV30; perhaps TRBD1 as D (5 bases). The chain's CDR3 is CAWSPPGGYGYTF. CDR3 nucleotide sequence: TGTGCCTGGAGTCCCCCCGGGGGCTATGGCTACACCTTC.